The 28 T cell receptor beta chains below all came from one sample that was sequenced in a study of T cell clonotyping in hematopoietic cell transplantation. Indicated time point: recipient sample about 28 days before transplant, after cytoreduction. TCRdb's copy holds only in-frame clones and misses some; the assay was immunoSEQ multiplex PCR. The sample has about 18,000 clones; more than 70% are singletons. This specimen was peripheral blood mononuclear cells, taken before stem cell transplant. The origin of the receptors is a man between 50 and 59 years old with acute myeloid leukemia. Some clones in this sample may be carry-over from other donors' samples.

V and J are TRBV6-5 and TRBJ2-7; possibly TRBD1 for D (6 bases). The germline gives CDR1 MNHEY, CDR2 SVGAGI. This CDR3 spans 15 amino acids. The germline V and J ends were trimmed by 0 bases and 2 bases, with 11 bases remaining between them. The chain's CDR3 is CASSYSDQGTYEQYF. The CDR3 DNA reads TGTGCCAGCAGTTACTCGGATCAGGGGACCTACGAGCAGTACTTC.

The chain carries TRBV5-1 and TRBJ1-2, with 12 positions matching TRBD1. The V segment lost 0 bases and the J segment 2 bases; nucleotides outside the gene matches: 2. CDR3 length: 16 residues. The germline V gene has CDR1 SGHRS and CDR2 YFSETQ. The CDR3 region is CASSLVGTGGNYGYTF. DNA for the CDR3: TGCGCCAGCAGCTTGGTGGGGACAGGGGGCAACTATGGCTACACCTTC.

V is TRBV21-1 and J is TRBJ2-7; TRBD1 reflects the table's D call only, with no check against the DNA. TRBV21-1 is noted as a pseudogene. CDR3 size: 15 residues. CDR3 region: CASSLRDRVSYEQYF. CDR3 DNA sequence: TGTGCCAGCAGCCTCCGGGACAGGGTTTCCTACGAGCAGTACTTC.

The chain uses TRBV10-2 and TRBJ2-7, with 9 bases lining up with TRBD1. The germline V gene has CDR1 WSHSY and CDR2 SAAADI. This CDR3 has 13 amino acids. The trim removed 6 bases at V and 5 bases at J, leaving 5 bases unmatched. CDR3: CASRGQGNHEQYF. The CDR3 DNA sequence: TGCGCCAGCAGGGGACAGGGAAACCACGAGCAGTACTTC.

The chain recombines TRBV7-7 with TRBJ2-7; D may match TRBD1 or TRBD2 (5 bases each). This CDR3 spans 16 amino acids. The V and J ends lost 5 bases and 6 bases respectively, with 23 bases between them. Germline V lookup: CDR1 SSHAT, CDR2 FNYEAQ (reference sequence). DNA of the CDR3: TGTGCCAGCAGCCCCCACATGGGGGTTAAACAAGGCGAGCAGTACTTC. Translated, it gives CASSPHMGVKQGEQYF. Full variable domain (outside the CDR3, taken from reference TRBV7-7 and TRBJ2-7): GAGVSQSPRYKVTKRGQDVTLRCDPISSHATLYWYQQALGQGPEFLTYFNYEAQPDKSGLPSDRFSAERPEGSISTLTIQRTEQRDSAMYRCASSPHMGVKQGEQYFGPGTRLTVT.

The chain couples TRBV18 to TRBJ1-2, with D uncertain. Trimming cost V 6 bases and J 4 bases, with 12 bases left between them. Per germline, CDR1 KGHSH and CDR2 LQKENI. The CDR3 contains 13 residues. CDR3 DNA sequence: TGTGCCAGCTCCCCCCAGGACGGCTATGGCTACACCTTC. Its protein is CASSPQDGYGYTF.

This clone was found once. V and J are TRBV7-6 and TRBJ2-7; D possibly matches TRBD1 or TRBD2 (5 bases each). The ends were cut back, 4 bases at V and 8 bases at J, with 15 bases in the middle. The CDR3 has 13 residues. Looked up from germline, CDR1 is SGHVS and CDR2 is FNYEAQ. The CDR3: CASSSRDARQQYF. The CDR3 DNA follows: TGTGCCAGCAGCTCTCGGGACGCTAGGCAGCAGTACTTC.

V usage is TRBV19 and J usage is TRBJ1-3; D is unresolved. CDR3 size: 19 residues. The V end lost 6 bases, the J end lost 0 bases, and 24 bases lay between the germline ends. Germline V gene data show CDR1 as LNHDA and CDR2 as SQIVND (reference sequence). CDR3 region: CASSSFAGIRADSGNTIYF. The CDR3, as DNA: TGTGCCAGTAGCTCCTTTGCCGGTATCCGGGCCGACTCTGGAAACACCATATATTTT. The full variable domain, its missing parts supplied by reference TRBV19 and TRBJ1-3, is DGGITQSPKYLFRKEGQNVTLSCEQNLNHDAMYWYRQDPGQGLRLIYYSQIVNDFQKGDIAEGYSVSREKKESFPLTVTSAQKNPTAFYLCASSSFAGIRADSGNTIYFGEGSWLTVV.

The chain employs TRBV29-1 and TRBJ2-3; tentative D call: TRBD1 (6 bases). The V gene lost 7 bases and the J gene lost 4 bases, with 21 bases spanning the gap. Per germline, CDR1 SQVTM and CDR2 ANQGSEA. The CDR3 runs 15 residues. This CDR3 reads CSAWIQGLGADTQYF. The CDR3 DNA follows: TGCAGCGCCTGGATACAGGGCTTAGGGGCAGATACGCAGTATTTT.

The CDR3 coding sequence is TGTGCCAGCAGTGAAGGAGTGGGCAGGGGGCATTCACCCCTCCACTTT. As protein: CASSEGVGRGHSPLHF. The V call is TRBV6-1, the J call TRBJ1-6; 8 nucleotides align to TRBD1. Looked up from germline, CDR1 is MNHNS and CDR2 is SASEGT. After removal of 1 base from V and 8 bases from J, the junction contained 7 bases not matched to a gene. This CDR3 comprises 16 residues.

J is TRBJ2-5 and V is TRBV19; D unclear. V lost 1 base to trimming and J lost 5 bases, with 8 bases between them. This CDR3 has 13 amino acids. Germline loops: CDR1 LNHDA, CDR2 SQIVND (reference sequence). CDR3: CASSIVGWETQYF. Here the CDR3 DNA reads TGTGCCAGTAGTATAGTAGGGTGGGAGACCCAGTACTTC.

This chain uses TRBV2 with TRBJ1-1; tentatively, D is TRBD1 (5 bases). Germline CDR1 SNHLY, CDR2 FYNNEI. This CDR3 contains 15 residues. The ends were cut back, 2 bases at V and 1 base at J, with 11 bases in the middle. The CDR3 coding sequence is TGTGCCAGCAGTGAAAGGGGAGTGGAGAACACTGAAGCTTTCTTT. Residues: CASSERGVENTEAFF.

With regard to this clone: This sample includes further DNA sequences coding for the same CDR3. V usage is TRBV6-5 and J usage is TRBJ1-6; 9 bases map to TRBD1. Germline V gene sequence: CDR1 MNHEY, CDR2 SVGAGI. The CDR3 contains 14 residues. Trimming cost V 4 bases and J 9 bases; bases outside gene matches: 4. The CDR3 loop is CASSLDRGGSPLHF. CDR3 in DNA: TGTGCCAGCAGTTTGGACAGGGGAGGTTCACCCCTCCACTTT.

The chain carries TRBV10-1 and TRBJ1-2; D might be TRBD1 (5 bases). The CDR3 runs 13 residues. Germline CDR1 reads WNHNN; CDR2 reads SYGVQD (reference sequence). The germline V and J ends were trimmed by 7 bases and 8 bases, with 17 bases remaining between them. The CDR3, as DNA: TGCGCCAGCACCGATGAAAGGGGAGAGGGCTACACCTTC. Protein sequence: CASTDERGEGYTF.

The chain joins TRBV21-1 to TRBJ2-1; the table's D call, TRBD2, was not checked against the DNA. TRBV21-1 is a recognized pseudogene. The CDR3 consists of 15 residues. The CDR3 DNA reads TGTGCCAGCCCCTTAGCGGGGGCGTCCTACAATGAGCAGTTCTTC. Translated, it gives CASPLAGASYNEQFF.

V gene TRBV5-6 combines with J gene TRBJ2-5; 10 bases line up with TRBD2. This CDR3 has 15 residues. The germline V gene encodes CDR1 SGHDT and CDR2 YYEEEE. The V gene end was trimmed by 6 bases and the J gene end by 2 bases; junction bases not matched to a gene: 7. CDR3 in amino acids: CASTAAGGPQETQYF. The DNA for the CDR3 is TGTGCCAGCACCGCAGCGGGGGGGCCGCAAGAGACCCAGTACTTC.

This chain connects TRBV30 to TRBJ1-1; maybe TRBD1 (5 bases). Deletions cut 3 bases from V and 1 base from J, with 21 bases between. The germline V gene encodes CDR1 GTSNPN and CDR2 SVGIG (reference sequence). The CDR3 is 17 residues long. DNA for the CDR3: TGTGCCTGGAGGCGGGACTTAGACCCCACCTGGAACACTGAAGCTTTCTTT. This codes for CAWRRDLDPTWNTEAFF.

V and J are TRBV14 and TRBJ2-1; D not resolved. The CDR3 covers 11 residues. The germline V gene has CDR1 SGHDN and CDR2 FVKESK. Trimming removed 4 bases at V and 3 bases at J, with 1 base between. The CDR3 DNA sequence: TGTGCCAGCAGCCTCTACAATGAGCAGTTCTTC. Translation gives CASSLYNEQFF.

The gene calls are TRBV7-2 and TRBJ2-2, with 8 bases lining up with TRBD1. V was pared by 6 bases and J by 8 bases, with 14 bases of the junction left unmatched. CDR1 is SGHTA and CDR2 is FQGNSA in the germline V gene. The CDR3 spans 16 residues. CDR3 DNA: TGTGCCAGCAGGAACAGGGGGGTGGCACAGGAGGGGGAGCTGTTTTTT. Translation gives CASRNRGVAQEGELFF.

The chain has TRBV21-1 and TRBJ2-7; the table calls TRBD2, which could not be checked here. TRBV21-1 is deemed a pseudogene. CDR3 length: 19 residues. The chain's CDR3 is CASSPPPDSGGNVGYEQYF. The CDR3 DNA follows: TGTGCCAGCAGCCCTCCGCCGGATAGCGGGGGTAATGTTGGGTACGAGCAGTACTTC.

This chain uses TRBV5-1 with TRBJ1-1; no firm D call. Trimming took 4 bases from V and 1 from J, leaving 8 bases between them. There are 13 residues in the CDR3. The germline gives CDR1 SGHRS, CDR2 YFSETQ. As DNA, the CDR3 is TGCGCCAGCAGCCCCCCCGGGAACACTGAAGCTTTCTTT. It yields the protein CASSPPGNTEAFF.

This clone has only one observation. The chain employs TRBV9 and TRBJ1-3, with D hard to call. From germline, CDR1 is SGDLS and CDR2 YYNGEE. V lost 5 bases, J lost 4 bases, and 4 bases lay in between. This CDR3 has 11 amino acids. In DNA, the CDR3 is TGTGCCAGCAGTCCCGGAAACACCATATATTTT. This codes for CASSPGNTIYF.

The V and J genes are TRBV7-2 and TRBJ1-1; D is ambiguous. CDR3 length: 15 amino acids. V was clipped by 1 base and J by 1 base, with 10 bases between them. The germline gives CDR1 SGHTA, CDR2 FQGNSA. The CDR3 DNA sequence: TGTGCCAGCAGCTTAGTAGGAAGCGGGAACACTGAAGCTTTCTTT. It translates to CASSLVGSGNTEAFF.

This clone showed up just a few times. CDR3: CASSPRQGLYEQYF. The CDR3 region has the DNA TGTGCCAGTAGTCCCCGACAGGGGTTGTACGAGCAGTACTTC. The chain combines TRBV19 with TRBJ2-7; 8 bases line up with TRBD1. The CDR3 length is 14 residues. Unmatched junction bases numbered 7, after V lost 5 bases and J lost 4 bases. Germline CDR1 is LNHDA and CDR2 is SQIVND (reference sequence).

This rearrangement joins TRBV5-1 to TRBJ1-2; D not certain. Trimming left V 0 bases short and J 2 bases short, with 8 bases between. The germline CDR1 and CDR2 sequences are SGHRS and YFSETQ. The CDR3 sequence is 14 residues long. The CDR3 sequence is CASSLGVGNYGYTF. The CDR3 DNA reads TGCGCCAGCAGCTTGGGCGTAGGGAACTATGGCTACACCTTC.

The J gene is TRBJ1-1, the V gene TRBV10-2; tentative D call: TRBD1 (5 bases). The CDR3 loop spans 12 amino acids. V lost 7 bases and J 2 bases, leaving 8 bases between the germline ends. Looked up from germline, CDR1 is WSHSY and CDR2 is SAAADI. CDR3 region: CASTTGNTEAFF. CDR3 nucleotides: TGCGCCAGCACTACAGGTAACACTGAAGCTTTCTTT.

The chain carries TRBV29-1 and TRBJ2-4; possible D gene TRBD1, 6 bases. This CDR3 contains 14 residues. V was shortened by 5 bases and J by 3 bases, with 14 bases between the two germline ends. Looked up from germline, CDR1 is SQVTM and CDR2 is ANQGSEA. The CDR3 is CSVFDRKVKNIQYF. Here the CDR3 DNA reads TGCAGCGTTTTTGACAGGAAAGTCAAAAACATTCAGTACTTC.

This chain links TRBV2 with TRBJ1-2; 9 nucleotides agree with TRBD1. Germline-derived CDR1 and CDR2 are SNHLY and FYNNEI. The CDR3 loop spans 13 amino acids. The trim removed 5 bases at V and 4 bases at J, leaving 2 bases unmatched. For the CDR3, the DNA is TGTGCCAGCAGTTTGGACAGGGGCTATGGCTACACCTTC. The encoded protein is CASSLDRGYGYTF.